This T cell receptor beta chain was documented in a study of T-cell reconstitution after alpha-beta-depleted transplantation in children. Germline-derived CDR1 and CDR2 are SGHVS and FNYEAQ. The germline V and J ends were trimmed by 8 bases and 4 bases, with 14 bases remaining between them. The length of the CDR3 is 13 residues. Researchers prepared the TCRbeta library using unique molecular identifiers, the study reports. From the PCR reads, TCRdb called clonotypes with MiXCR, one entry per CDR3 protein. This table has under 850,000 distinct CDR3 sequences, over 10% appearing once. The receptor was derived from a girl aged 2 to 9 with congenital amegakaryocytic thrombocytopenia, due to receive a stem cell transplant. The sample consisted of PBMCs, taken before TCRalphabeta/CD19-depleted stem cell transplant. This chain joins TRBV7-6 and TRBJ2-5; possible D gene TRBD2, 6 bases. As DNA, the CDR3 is TGTGCCAGCGGTAGCGGAAATGTAGAGACCCAGTACTTC. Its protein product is CASGSGNVETQYF.